The present entry profiles one T cell receptor beta chain with its context. Reverse transcription of extracted RNA yielded cDNA, which provided the sequencing template. Produced via immunoSEQ multiplex PCR; TCRdb's table is partial and in-frame only. The sample includes over 150,000 clones, about 60% of them seen just once. CDR1 and CDR2 (germline): MGHRA, YSYEKL. This CDR3 is built from 16 residues. V was shortened by 0 bases and J by 2 bases, with 12 bases between the two germline ends. These data come from a study of CD8+ T cells in alopecia areata. Treatment indicated: oral pan-JAK inhibitor, 5-10 mg twice daily.

This clonotype was obtained from a human donor with alopecia areata. V is TRBV4-1 and J is TRBJ2-3; D might be TRBD1 (6 bases). Sequencing was performed on CD4+ T cells sorted from blood, taken at week 24, from a patient treated with tofacitinib. This CDR3 is CASSQEGQQYTDTQYF. Written as DNA, the CDR3 is TGCGCCAGCAGCCAAGAGGGACAACAATACACAGATACGCAGTATTTT.